This passage covers 14 T cell receptor beta chains from one sample sequenced in a study of CD8 T cells in Susac syndrome. With random hexamers, roughly 0.45 to 1 ug RNA was reverse transcribed. MiXCR was run by TCRdb on the immunoSEQ multiplex PCR reads, yielding one entry per CDR3 protein. This table holds around 130,000 distinct CDR3 sequences, 90% to 95% found once. The source material was CD4+ T cells from PBMCs. The origin of the receptors is a human donor in good health.

This clonotype was counted once. The chain is built from TRBV12-3 or TRBV12-4 and TRBJ2-1; TRBD2 aligns across 8 bases. Trimming cost V 3 bases and J 6 bases; bases outside gene matches: 4. The CDR3 contains 14 residues. CDR3 region: CASSFGTRTNEQFF. CDR3 nucleotides: TGTGCCAGCAGTTTCGGGACTAGGACCAATGAGCAGTTCTTC.

V is TRBV11-2 and J is TRBJ2-2, with D hard to call. Looked up from germline, CDR1 is SGHAT and CDR2 is FQNNGV. The V gene lost 3 bases and the J gene lost 3 bases, with 8 bases spanning the gap. The CDR3 contains 14 residues. CDR3 sequence reads: CASSFQTHTGELFF. The CDR3 DNA is TGTGCCAGCAGCTTCCAGACTCACACCGGGGAGCTGTTTTTT.

The chain couples TRBV7-9 to TRBJ1-5; possible D gene TRBD1, 6 bases. Trimming shortened V by 1 base and J by 11 bases, and 12 bases separated the two germline ends. CDR1 and CDR2 from the germline V gene are SEHNR and FQNEAQ (reference sequence). This CDR3 is built from 13 residues. The CDR3 DNA is TGTGCCAGCAGCTTAGGTTGGGGGCGAGCCCAGCATTTT. Amino acid sequence: CASSLGWGRAQHF.

The CDR3: CASMSGSTDTQYF. CDR3 in DNA: TGTGCCAGCATGTCAGGGAGCACAGATACGCAGTATTTT. The V and J genes are TRBV3-1 and TRBJ2-3; D may be TRBD1 (5 bases). V lost 7 bases to trimming and J lost 0 bases, with 8 bases between them. CDR3 length equals 13 residues. Per germline, CDR1 LGHDT and CDR2 YNNKEL (reference sequence).

The genes are TRBV7-2 and TRBJ1-4; D gene unclear. Germline lookup yields CDR1 SGHTA and CDR2 FQGNSA. The V gene lost 4 bases and the J gene lost 7 bases, with 10 bases spanning the gap. The CDR3 contains 13 residues. CDR3 coding DNA: TGTGCCAGCAGCTCCCCGATAGGTGAAAAACTGTTTTTT. Protein sequence: CASSSPIGEKLFF. Based on the CDR3 plus reference TRBV7-2 and TRBJ1-4, the full variable domain is GAGVSQSPSNKVTEKGKDVELRCDPISGHTALYWYRQSLGQGLEFLIYFQGNSAPDKSGLPSDRFSAERTGGSVSTLTIQRTQQEDSAVYLCASSSPIGEKLFFGSGTQLSVL.

The genes are TRBV11-3 and TRBJ2-3; 13 nucleotides line up with TRBD2. CDR1 is SGHNT and CDR2 is YENEEA in the germline V gene. With V trimmed by 5 bases and J by 6 bases, 5 bases remained unmatched. The CDR3 is made up of 15 amino acids. CDR3: CASSPGLAGADTQYF. The DNA for the CDR3 is TGTGCCAGCAGCCCCGGACTAGCGGGAGCCGATACGCAGTATTTT.

The chain is built from TRBV20-1 and TRBJ2-2, with D maybe TRBD2 (6 bases). Trimming removed 4 bases at V and 7 bases at J, with 16 bases between. Germline V gene lookup returns CDR1 DFQATT and CDR2 SNEGSKA (reference sequence). This CDR3 has 14 residues. The CDR3 region is CSAMGSGLHGELFF. The CDR3 DNA follows: TGCAGTGCTATGGGATCGGGACTGCACGGGGAGCTGTTTTTT.

CDR3 amino acids: CASSHRVTGEQYF. The CDR3 region has the DNA TGTGCCAGCAGCCACAGGGTTACGGGGGAGCAGTACTTC. This sequence joins TRBV6-2 or TRBV6-3 and TRBJ2-7, with a weak D call TRBD1 (6 bases). This CDR3 contains 13 residues. The V end was cut by 6 bases, the J end by 7 bases, with 16 bases between. CDR1 is MNHEY and CDR2 is SVGEGT in the germline V gene.

This chain connects TRBV2 to TRBJ2-7; no firm D call. The CDR3 is made up of 12 amino acids. The V and J ends lost 6 bases and 3 bases respectively, with 9 bases between them. Germline CDR1 reads SNHLY; CDR2 reads FYNNEI. The CDR3 reads CASRDLSYEQYF. In nucleotides, the CDR3 is TGTGCCAGCAGAGACCTAAGCTACGAGCAGTACTTC.

This clonotype was detected once. The chain links TRBV5-1 to TRBJ2-7, with D maybe TRBD1 (5 bases). V shed 5 bases and J shed 3 bases, with 15 bases lying between them. The CDR3 sequence is 14 residues long. Germline lookup yields CDR1 SGHRS and CDR2 YFSETQ. The CDR3 sequence: CASSWATENYEQYF. The CDR3 nucleotides read TGCGCCAGCAGTTGGGCGACAGAGAACTACGAGCAGTACTTC. The variable domain in full, completed from reference TRBV5-1 and TRBJ2-7, reads KAGVTQTPRYLIKTRGQQVTLSCSPISGHRSVSWYQQTPGQGLQFLFEYFSETQRNKGNFPGRFSGRQFSNSRSEMNVSTLELGDSALYLCASSWATENYEQYFGPGTRLTVT.

The chain has TRBV14 and TRBJ2-1; D remains ambiguous. Germline CDR1 reads SGHDN; CDR2 reads FVKESK. The CDR3 is 13 amino acids. V lost 3 bases to trimming and J lost 5 bases, with 8 bases between them. The CDR3 coding sequence is TGTGCCAGCAGCCATGGTTCCCACAATGAGCAGTTCTTC. It specifies CASSHGSHNEQFF. The full variable domain, in which reference TRBV14 and TRBJ2-1 provide the parts outside the CDR3, is EAGVTQFPSHSVIEKGQTVTLRCDPISGHDNLYWYRRVMGKEIKFLLHFVKESKQDESGMPNNRFLAERTGGTYSTLKVQPAELEDSGVYFCASSHGSHNEQFFGPGTRLTVL.

The rearrangement uses TRBV20-1 and TRBJ2-7, with 16 bases fitting TRBD2. After removal of 7 bases from V and 5 bases from J, the junction contained 8 bases not matched to a gene. Germline loops: CDR1 DFQATT, CDR2 SNEGSKA (reference sequence). This CDR3 has 15 amino acids. The CDR3 sequence is CSGQGLAGGLDEQYF. The CDR3 bases are TGCAGTGGCCAGGGACTAGCGGGAGGGCTGGACGAGCAGTACTTC.

V usage is TRBV6-5 and J usage is TRBJ2-1, with 14 positions matching TRBD2. Per germline, CDR1 MNHEY and CDR2 SVGAGI. V was pared by 10 bases and J by 13 bases, with 6 bases of the junction left unmatched. The CDR3 loop spans 12 amino acids. This CDR3 is CATGTSGSKQFF. The DNA for the CDR3 is TGTGCCACTGGGACTAGCGGGAGTAAACAGTTCTTC.

The chain joins TRBV15 to TRBJ2-5; D is unresolved. V lost 0 bases, J lost 1 base, and 9 bases lay in between. Looked up from germline, CDR1 is LNHNV and CDR2 is YYDKDF (reference sequence). The CDR3 has 15 amino acids. CDR3 sequence reads: CATSRDPGSQETQYF. The CDR3, as DNA: TGTGCCACCAGCAGAGATCCCGGCAGCCAAGAGACCCAGTACTTC.